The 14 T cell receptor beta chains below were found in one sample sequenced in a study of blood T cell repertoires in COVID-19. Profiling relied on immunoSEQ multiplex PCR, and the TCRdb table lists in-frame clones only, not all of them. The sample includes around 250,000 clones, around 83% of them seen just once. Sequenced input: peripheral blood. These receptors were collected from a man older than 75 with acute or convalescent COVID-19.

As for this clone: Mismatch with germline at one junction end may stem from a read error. The CDR3 DNA sequence: TGTGCTAGCAGCTTAGGCGCGGCGGACGGGGAGCTGTTTTTT. Protein product: CASSLGAADGELFF. V is TRBV7-7 and J is TRBJ2-2, with D hard to call. The CDR3 length is 14 residues. Germline V gene sequence: CDR1 SSHAT, CDR2 FNYEAQ (reference sequence). The entire variable domain, with the rest obtained from reference TRBV7-7 and TRBJ2-2, is as follows: GAGVSQSPRYKVTKRGQDVTLRCDPISSHATLYWYQQALGQGPEFLTYFNYEAQPDKSGLPSDRFSAERPEGSISTLTIQRTEQRDSAMYRCASSLGAADGELFFGEGSRLTVL.

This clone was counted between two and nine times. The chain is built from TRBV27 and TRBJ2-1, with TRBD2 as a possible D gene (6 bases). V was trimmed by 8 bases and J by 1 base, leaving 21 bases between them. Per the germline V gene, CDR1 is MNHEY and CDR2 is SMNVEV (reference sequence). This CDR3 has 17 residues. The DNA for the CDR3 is TGTGCCAGCCTCGGGGGACCCCCAAGCAGTTCCTACAATGAGCAGTTCTTC. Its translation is CASLGGPPSSSYNEQFF.

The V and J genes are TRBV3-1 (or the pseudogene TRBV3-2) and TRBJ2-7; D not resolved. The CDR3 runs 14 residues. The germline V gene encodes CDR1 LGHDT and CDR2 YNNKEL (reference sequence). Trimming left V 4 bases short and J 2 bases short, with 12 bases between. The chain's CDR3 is CASSRVAGPYEQYF. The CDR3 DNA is TGTGCCAGCAGCCGTGTGGCAGGCCCCTACGAGCAGTACTTC.

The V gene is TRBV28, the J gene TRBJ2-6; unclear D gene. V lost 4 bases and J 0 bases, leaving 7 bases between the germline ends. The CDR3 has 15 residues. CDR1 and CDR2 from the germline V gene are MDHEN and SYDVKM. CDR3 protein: CASSYLNSGANVLTF. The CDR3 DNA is TGTGCCAGCAGTTACCTAAACTCTGGGGCCAACGTCCTGACTTTC.

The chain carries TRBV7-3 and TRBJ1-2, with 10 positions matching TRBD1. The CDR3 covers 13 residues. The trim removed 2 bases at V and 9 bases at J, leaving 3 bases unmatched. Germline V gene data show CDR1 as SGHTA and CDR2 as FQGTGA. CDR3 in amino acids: CASSLGTGESYTF. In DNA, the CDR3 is TGTGCCAGCAGCTTAGGGACAGGGGAGAGCTACACCTTC.

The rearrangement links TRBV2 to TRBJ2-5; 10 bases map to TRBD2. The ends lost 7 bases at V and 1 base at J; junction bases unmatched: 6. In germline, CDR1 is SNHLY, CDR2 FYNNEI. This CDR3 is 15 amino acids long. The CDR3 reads CASMFQRGGQETQYF. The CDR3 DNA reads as TGTGCCAGCATGTTTCAGCGGGGGGGCCAAGAGACCCAGTACTTC.

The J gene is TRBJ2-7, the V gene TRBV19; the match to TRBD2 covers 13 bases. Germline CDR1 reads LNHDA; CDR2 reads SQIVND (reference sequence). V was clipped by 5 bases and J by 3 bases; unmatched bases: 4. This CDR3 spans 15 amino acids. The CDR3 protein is CASSLGLAGVYEQYF. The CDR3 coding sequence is TGTGCCAGTAGTCTTGGACTAGCGGGAGTCTACGAGCAGTACTTC.

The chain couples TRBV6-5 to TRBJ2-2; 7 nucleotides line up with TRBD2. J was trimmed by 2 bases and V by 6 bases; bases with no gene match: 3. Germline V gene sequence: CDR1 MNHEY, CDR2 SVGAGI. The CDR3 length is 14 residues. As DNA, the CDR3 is TGTGCCAGCAGGAAGGGACTAAACACCGGGGAGCTGTTTTTT. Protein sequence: CASRKGLNTGELFF.

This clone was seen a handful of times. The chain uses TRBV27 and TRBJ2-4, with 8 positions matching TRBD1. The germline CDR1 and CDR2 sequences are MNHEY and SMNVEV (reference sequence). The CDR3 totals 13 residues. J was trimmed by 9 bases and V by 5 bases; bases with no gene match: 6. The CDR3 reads CASSPGGFSIQYF. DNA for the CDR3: TGTGCCAGCAGTCCAGGGGGCTTCAGCATTCAGTACTTC.

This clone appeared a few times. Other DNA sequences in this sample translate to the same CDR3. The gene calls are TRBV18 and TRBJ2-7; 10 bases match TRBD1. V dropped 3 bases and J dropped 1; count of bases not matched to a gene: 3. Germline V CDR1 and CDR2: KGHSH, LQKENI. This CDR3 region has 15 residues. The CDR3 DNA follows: TGTGCCAGCTCACCGGGACAGGGGCCGTCCTACGAGCAGTACTTC. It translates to CASSPGQGPSYEQYF.

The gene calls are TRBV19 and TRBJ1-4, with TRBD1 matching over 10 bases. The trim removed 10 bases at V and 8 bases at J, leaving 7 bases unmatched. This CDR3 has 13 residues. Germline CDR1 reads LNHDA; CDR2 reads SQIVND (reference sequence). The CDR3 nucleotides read TGTGCCACTCGACAGGGGGCGTACGAAAAACTGTTTTTT. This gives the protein CATRQGAYEKLFF.

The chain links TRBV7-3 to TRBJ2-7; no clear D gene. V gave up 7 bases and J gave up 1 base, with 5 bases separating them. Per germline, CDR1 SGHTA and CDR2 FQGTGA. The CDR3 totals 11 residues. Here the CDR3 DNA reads TGTGCCAGCACCCCTTCCTACGAGCAGTACTTC. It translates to CASTPSYEQYF.

CDR3 in amino acids: CSARANTEAFF. DNA for the CDR3: TGCAGTGCTAGGGCTAACACTGAAGCTTTCTTT. This rearrangement joins TRBV20-1 to TRBJ1-1; unclear D gene. Trimming cost V 3 bases and J 2 bases, with 4 bases left between them. The CDR3 is 11 amino acids. Germline lookup yields CDR1 DFQATT and CDR2 SNEGSKA (reference sequence).

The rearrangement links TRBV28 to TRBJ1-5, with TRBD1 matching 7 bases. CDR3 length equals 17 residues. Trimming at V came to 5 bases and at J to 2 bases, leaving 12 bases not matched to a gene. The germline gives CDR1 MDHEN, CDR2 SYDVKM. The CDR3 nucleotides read TGTGCCAGCAGTGGGAACCCAGGGGGAGCGCGCAATCAGCCCCAGCATTTT. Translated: CASSGNPGGARNQPQHF.